The 25 T cell receptor beta chains presented below share a single source sample, sequenced in a study of CD8 T cells in Susac syndrome. An input of 0.5 to 1 ug of RNA was subjected to reverse transcription using random hexamers. TCRdb itself ran the immunoSEQ multiplex PCR reads through MiXCR, one entry per CDR3 protein. This sample has some 250,000 distinct CDR3 sequences; 90% to 96% occur once, and the top ten carry around 0.1%. The sample was CD4+ T cells from PBMCs. These receptors were collected from a human donor with Susac syndrome.

The chain has TRBV4-1 and TRBJ2-7; 10 nucleotides align to TRBD1. This CDR3 spans 19 amino acids. Germline trimming cut 1 base from V and 3 bases from J; bases unmatched to any gene: 15. CDR1 MGHRA and CDR2 YSYEKL come from the germline V gene. This CDR3 is CASSQATGGGPRSLYEQYF. In DNA form, the CDR3 reads TGCGCCAGCAGCCAAGCGACAGGGGGCGGCCCCCGTTCCCTCTACGAGCAGTACTTC.

The chain combines TRBV28 with TRBJ1-1, with D tentatively TRBD1 (6 bases). The CDR3 length is 13 residues. The V end was cut by 7 bases, the J end by 6 bases, with 15 bases between. Germline CDR1 is MDHEN and CDR2 is SYDVKM. CDR3 protein: CASTSQGRAEAFF. CDR3 nucleotides: TGTGCCAGCACTTCTCAGGGGCGGGCTGAAGCTTTCTTT. Based on the CDR3 plus reference TRBV28 and TRBJ1-1, the full variable domain is DVKVTQSSRYLVKRTGEKVFLECVQDMDHENMFWYRQDPGLGLRLIYFSYDVKMKEKGDIPEGYSVSREKKERFSLILESASTNQTSMYLCASTSQGRAEAFFGQGTRLTVV.

The chain has TRBV12-3 or TRBV12-4 and TRBJ1-4; D is unresolved. The CDR3 runs 14 residues. V shed 2 bases and J shed 0 bases, with 4 bases lying between them. The CDR3 DNA sequence: TGTGCCAGCAGTTTATATCCAACTAATGAAAAACTGTTTTTT. Protein: CASSLYPTNEKLFF.

The CDR3 region is CASRARGPRAGYTF. CDR3 nucleotide sequence: TGTGCCAGCAGAGCCCGGGGCCCCAGGGCTGGCTACACCTTC. The chain is built from TRBV2 and TRBJ1-2, with a weak D call TRBD1 (5 bases). From germline, CDR1 is SNHLY and CDR2 FYNNEI. The CDR3 spans 14 residues. V was trimmed by 6 bases and J by 7 bases, leaving 18 bases between them.

The V call is TRBV27, the J call TRBJ2-7, with TRBD1 identical over 8 bases. The V gene end was trimmed by 1 base and the J gene end by 3 bases; junction bases not matched to a gene: 8. The CDR3 is 16 amino acids. Germline V gene data show CDR1 as MNHEY and CDR2 as SMNVEV (reference sequence). The CDR3 DNA is TGTGCCAGCAGTTTATTGAGGCAGGGGGCCGGCTACGAGCAGTACTTC. It encodes CASSLLRQGAGYEQYF.

V gene TRBV29-1 combines with J gene TRBJ2-7; D possibly corresponds to TRBD2 (5 bases). Germline CDR1 and CDR2: SQVTM and ANQGSEA. This CDR3 region has 15 residues. Trimming cost V 6 bases and J 0 bases, with 18 bases left between them. CDR3 protein: CSVVDRGSFSYEQYF. The CDR3 DNA is TGCAGCGTGGTCGATCGGGGATCCTTCTCCTACGAGCAGTACTTC.

The V call is TRBV7-3, the J call TRBJ1-5; TRBD1 is a possible D gene (5 bases). Trimming removed 5 bases at V and 7 bases at J, with 18 bases between. Looked up from germline, CDR1 is SGHTA and CDR2 is FQGTGA. CDR3 length equals 15 residues. The CDR3: CASSLLGGSGQPQHF. Written as DNA, the CDR3 is TGTGCCAGCAGCCTACTTGGGGGGTCGGGACAGCCCCAGCATTTT.

This chain links TRBV27 with TRBJ2-7; TRBD2 aligns across 15 bases. The ends lost 5 bases at V and 2 bases at J; junction bases unmatched: 10. CDR1 and CDR2 (germline): MNHEY, SMNVEV (reference sequence). The CDR3 loop spans 18 amino acids. CDR3 coding DNA: TGTGCCAGCAGTCATTGGACTAGCGGGAGGGACGGACCCTACGAGCAGTACTTC. It yields the protein CASSHWTSGRDGPYEQYF.

This clonotype was detected a few times. J is TRBJ2-1 and V is TRBV7-6; 7 nucleotides agree with TRBD2. The CDR3 consists of 15 residues. The germline CDR1 and CDR2 sequences are SGHVS and FNYEAQ. After removal of 6 bases from V and 0 bases from J, the junction contained 5 bases not matched to a gene. CDR3: CASSSSGVSYNEQFF. The DNA for the CDR3 is TGTGCCAGCAGTTCGAGCGGGGTCTCCTACAATGAGCAGTTCTTC. Together with reference TRBV7-6 and TRBJ2-1, the CDR3 gives the full variable domain: GAGVSQSPRYKVTKRGQDVALRCDPISGHVSLYWYRQALGQGPEFLTYFNYEAQQDKSGLPNDRFSAERPEGSISTLTIQRTEQRDSAMYRCASSSSGVSYNEQFFGPGTRLTVL.

The chain employs TRBV30 and TRBJ1-1; 8 nucleotides line up with TRBD1. This CDR3 is built from 13 residues. In germline, CDR1 is GTSNPN, CDR2 SVGIG (reference sequence). J was trimmed by 5 bases and V by 3 bases; bases with no gene match: 5. CDR3 in DNA: TGTGCCTGGAGGACAGGGGTTGGAACTGAAGCTTTCTTT. Translating gives CAWRTGVGTEAFF.

The chain has TRBV4-1 and TRBJ1-1; TRBD1 might be the D (5 bases). CDR1 is MGHRA, CDR2 YSYEKL, per germline. CDR3 size: 16 residues. The V end lost 4 bases, the J end lost 3 bases, and 18 bases lay between the germline ends. CDR3 in amino acids: CASSPRFGGGYTEAFF. CDR3 bases: TGCGCCAGCAGCCCCCGCTTCGGGGGGGGGTACACTGAAGCTTTCTTT.

This clonotype was detected once. The rearrangement uses TRBV5-4 and TRBJ2-5, with TRBD2 matching over 10 bases. After removal of 2 bases from V and 4 bases from J, the junction contained 8 bases not matched to a gene. Germline V CDR1 and CDR2: SGHNT, YYREEE (reference sequence). The CDR3 extends over 16 amino acids. The CDR3 spells CASSFRASGRGETQYF. CDR3 DNA: TGTGCCAGCAGCTTCAGGGCTAGCGGGAGAGGAGAGACCCAGTACTTC.

The CDR3 bases are TGCGCCAGCAGCTTGGCGCAGGGGAGTACGCAGTATTTT. Its translation is CASSLAQGSTQYF. The chain recombines TRBV5-1 with TRBJ2-3; the D gene is possibly TRBD1 (6 bases). The CDR3 extends over 13 amino acids. V lost 0 bases and J 8 bases, leaving 10 bases between the germline ends. Germline assignment: CDR1 SGHRS and CDR2 YFSETQ.

The gene calls are TRBV29-1 and TRBJ1-3, with D possibly being TRBD1 (5 bases). The CDR3 sequence is 15 residues long. Trimming stripped 3 bases from V and 3 bases from J, with 15 bases between. CDR1 and CDR2 (germline): SQVTM, ANQGSEA. The CDR3 coding sequence is TGCAGCGTTGATCTTGGTAGACAGAGTGGAAACACCATATATTTT. As protein: CSVDLGRQSGNTIYF.

The chain couples TRBV15 to TRBJ2-7; 10 bases align to TRBD2. Germline V lookup: CDR1 LNHNV, CDR2 YYDKDF (reference sequence). This CDR3 spans 14 amino acids. V was clipped by 6 bases and J by 2 bases; unmatched bases: 4. The CDR3 bases are TGTGCCACCAGGTTAGCGGGAGGCCCCTACGAGCAGTACTTC. This sequence encodes CATRLAGGPYEQYF.

V is TRBV20-1 and J is TRBJ1-2, with D perhaps matching TRBD1 (5 bases). V was pared by 5 bases and J by 3 bases, with 13 bases between. The CDR3 length is 13 residues. The V gene's germline CDR1 is DFQATT and CDR2 SNEGSKA (reference sequence). CDR3 region: CSAGAGGDYGYTF. CDR3 DNA: TGCAGTGCTGGGGCTGGCGGTGACTATGGCTACACCTTC.

This chain connects TRBV21-1 to TRBJ2-5; TRBD2, the table's D call, lacks a check against the DNA. TRBV21-1 is a documented pseudogene. The CDR3 loop spans 17 amino acids. The CDR3 is CASSKVGHGWSGETQYF. The CDR3 nucleotides read TGTGCCAGCAGCAAAGTAGGGCATGGCTGGAGCGGAGAGACCCAGTACTTC.

This clonotype showed up just a few times. J is TRBJ1-2 and V is TRBV9, with D possibly matching TRBD1 (6 bases). CDR1 and CDR2 from the germline V gene are SGDLS and YYNGEE. The CDR3 length is 13 residues. The V and J ends lost 3 bases and 4 bases respectively, with 10 bases between them. The CDR3 spells CASSGQVLYGYTF. The CDR3 nucleotides read TGTGCCAGCAGCGGACAGGTACTCTATGGCTACACCTTC.

The rearrangement links TRBV9 to TRBJ2-2; 7 bases map to TRBD2. Germline V lookup: CDR1 SGDLS, CDR2 YYNGEE. The CDR3 spans 16 residues. V dropped 2 bases and J dropped 2; count of bases not matched to a gene: 6. CDR3 loop: CASSVTGTTNTGELFF. The CDR3 DNA sequence: TGTGCCAGCAGCGTGACGGGGACTACAAACACCGGGGAGCTGTTTTTT.

The V and J genes are TRBV11-1 and TRBJ2-1, with 13 bases that match TRBD2. The CDR3 consists of 16 residues. With 5 bases clipped from V and 9 bases from J, the junction kept 10 bases outside the gene matches. Germline V gene data show CDR1 as SGHAT and CDR2 as FQDESV (reference sequence). CDR3 in DNA: TGTGCCAGCAGCGCAAGGACTAGCGGGAGTTTCGTTGAGCAGTTCTTC. Translating gives CASSARTSGSFVEQFF.

V and J are TRBV9 and TRBJ1-1, with D unclear. V was pared by 3 bases and J by 5 bases, with 11 bases between. CDR1 and CDR2 (germline): SGDLS, YYNGEE. The CDR3 runs to 13 residues. CDR3 nucleotide sequence: TGTGCCAGCAGCGCCCTGATCGGGACTGAAGCTTTCTTT. Encoded protein: CASSALIGTEAFF. Filled out from reference TRBV9 and TRBJ1-1, the complete variable domain reads DSGVTQTPKHLITATGQRVTLRCSPRSGDLSVYWYQQSLDQGLQFLIQYYNGEERAKGNILERFSAQQFPDLHSELNLSSLELGDSALYFCASSALIGTEAFFGQGTRLTVV.

The chain employs TRBV14 and TRBJ2-7; D is perhaps TRBD1 or TRBD2 (5 bases each). In germline, CDR1 is SGHDN, CDR2 FVKESK. The CDR3 length is 13 residues. V lost 4 bases and J lost 2, with 9 bases in between. CDR3 sequence: CASSRGVPYEQYF. The CDR3 bases are TGTGCCAGCAGCCGAGGGGTCCCCTACGAGCAGTACTTC.

The chain is built from TRBV12-3 or TRBV12-4 and TRBJ2-7; D gene ambiguous. The CDR3 is 14 amino acids. V was clipped by 3 bases and J by 1 base, with 10 bases between them. Here the CDR3 DNA reads TGTGCCAGCAGTTTTTATGGCCTATCCTACGAGCAGTACTTC. This sequence encodes CASSFYGLSYEQYF.

This clonotype was detected only a few times. The J gene is TRBJ1-5, the V gene TRBV5-1; perhaps TRBD1 as D (6 bases). The germline V and J ends were trimmed by 0 bases and 3 bases, with 7 bases remaining between them. Germline V gene lookup returns CDR1 SGHRS and CDR2 YFSETQ. This CDR3 is built from 14 residues. CDR3 bases: TGCGCCAGCAGCTTGGGGACAGACAATCAGCCCCAGCATTTT. Translation gives CASSLGTDNQPQHF.

V gene TRBV19 combines with J gene TRBJ1-2; 8 positions match TRBD1. The V segment lost 6 bases and the J segment 7 bases; nucleotides outside the gene matches: 13. In germline, CDR1 is LNHDA, CDR2 SQIVND (reference sequence). The CDR3 is 15 residues long. The CDR3 coding sequence is TGTGCCAGTAGAGCGAAGAACCAGGGGGCGGCTGGCTACACCTTC. Its protein is CASRAKNQGAAGYTF.